The present TCR beta chain was sequenced within a study of CD8 T cells in ankylosing spondylitis. By quantitative 5'-RACE with molecular barcodes, the TCR beta libraries were made. In TCRdb, the 5' RACE reads were re-called with MiXCR into one record per CDR3 protein. The data contain 250,000 to 350,000 distinct CDR3 sequences, 15% to 25% of them singletons. The CDR3 is 15 residues long. V shed 1 base and J shed 2 bases, with 12 bases lying between them. CDR1 is SQVTM and CDR2 is ANQGSEA in the germline V gene. In its sample, this clonotype was seen a few times. This receptor was obtained from a male donor with ankylosing spondylitis or in good health (not recorded which). The material sequenced was blood, either unsorted or a sorted T cell fraction (not recorded which). The V and J genes are TRBV29-1 and TRBJ2-1; D might be TRBD1 or TRBD2, each matching 5 bases. This chain's CDR3 is CSVEGARDPYNEQFF. In DNA, the CDR3 is TGCAGCGTTGAAGGGGCCAGGGACCCCTACAATGAGCAGTTCTTC.